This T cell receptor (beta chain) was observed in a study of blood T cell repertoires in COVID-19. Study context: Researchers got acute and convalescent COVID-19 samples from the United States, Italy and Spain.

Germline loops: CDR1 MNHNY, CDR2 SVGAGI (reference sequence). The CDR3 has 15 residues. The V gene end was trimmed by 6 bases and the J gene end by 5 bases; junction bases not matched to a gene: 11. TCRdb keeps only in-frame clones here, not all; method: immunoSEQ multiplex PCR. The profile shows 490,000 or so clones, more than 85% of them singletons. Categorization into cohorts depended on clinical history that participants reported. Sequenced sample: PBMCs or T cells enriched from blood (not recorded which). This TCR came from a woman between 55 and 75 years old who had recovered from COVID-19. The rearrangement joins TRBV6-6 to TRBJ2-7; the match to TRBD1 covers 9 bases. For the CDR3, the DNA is TGTGCCAGCAGCTACCCCGGGACAGGGCAGAACGAGCAGTACTTC. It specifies CASSYPGTGQNEQYF.